The 20 T cell receptor beta chains in this list originate from one sample, sequenced in a study of CD8 T cells in ankylosing spondylitis. Via MiXCR, TCRdb re-called the 5' RACE reads, giving one row per CDR3 protein. The profile shows under 150,000 distinct CDR3 sequences, approximately 8.4% of them singletons. The sample consisted of synovial fluid, either unsorted or a sorted T cell fraction (not recorded which). All receptors derive from a male donor with ankylosing spondylitis.

This clonotype was counted ten times or more. The chain couples TRBV7-3 to TRBJ1-2, with D hard to call. This CDR3 spans 13 amino acids. From germline, CDR1 is SGHTA and CDR2 FQGTGA. Trimming took off 2 bases at V and 0 bases at J, with 4 bases between the two ends. For the CDR3, the DNA is TGTGCCAGCAGCTTAGGGGCTAACTATGGCTACACCTTC. Amino acids: CASSLGANYGYTF.

The sample holds many counts of this clonotype. The rearrangement uses TRBV12-3 or TRBV12-4 and TRBJ1-1; D may be TRBD1 (5 bases). The CDR3 totals 14 residues. V lost 7 bases and J 0 bases, leaving 12 bases between the germline ends. The CDR3 reads CASTDGGVNTEAFF. The DNA for the CDR3 is TGTGCCAGCACCGACGGGGGAGTGAACACTGAAGCTTTCTTT.

The table lists this clonotype with many counts. This rearrangement joins TRBV30 to TRBJ2-3; D not certain. The length of the CDR3 is 11 residues. V gave up 5 bases and J gave up 6 bases, with 9 bases separating them. CDR1 GTSNPN and CDR2 SVGIG come from the germline V gene (reference sequence). The CDR3, as DNA: TGTGCCTGGCAAACGTTCGATACGCAGTATTTT. Amino acid sequence: CAWQTFDTQYF.

This clonotype was seen ten or more times. This chain links TRBV9 with TRBJ2-3, with D unclear. Germline lookup yields CDR1 SGDLS and CDR2 YYNGEE. The V and J ends lost 0 bases and 2 bases respectively, with 10 bases between them. This CDR3 has 15 residues. CDR3 sequence: CASSVAFRDTDTQYF. CDR3 nucleotides: TGTGCCAGCAGCGTAGCATTTAGGGACACAGATACGCAGTATTTT.

This clonotype was observed at least ten times. Sequence at one end of the junction differs from germline and may be a read error. This chain uses TRBV6-6 with TRBJ2-2; D gene unclear. The CDR3 sequence is 13 residues long. The germline V gene encodes CDR1 MNHNY and CDR2 SVGAGI (reference sequence). Here the CDR3 reads CASSNSNTGELFF. CDR3 in DNA: TGTGCCAGCAGTAACTCGAACACCGGGGAGCTGTTTTTT.

This clonotype has a handful of counts. J is TRBJ1-4 and V is TRBV4-3, with a weak D call TRBD1 (5 bases). V gave up 3 bases and J gave up 7 bases, with 21 bases separating them. The CDR3 runs 17 residues. CDR1 LGHNA and CDR2 YSLEER come from the germline V gene. The CDR3, as DNA: TGCGCCAGCAGCCAGGATGGGATACGGCCTGGGGGTGAAAAACTGTTTTTT. Translated, it gives CASSQDGIRPGGEKLFF.

Many counts were recorded for this clonotype. The CDR3 DNA follows: TGTGCCAGCAGTTTTCGGGGACAGGGTTTTGAAAACACCATATATTTT. Protein sequence: CASSFRGQGFENTIYF. V gene TRBV28 combines with J gene TRBJ1-3; 9 bases are shared with TRBD1. V dropped 3 bases and J dropped 6; count of bases not matched to a gene: 9. Germline CDR1 is MDHEN and CDR2 is SYDVKM. The CDR3 spans 16 residues.

V usage is TRBV5-1 and J usage is TRBJ2-6, with TRBD1 matching over 8 bases. The germline gives CDR1 SGHRS, CDR2 YFSETQ. The CDR3 covers 18 residues. Trimming took 5 bases from V and 2 from J; bases not matched to a gene: 12. CDR3 amino acids: CASRPGKTGVTGANVLTF. CDR3 DNA: TGCGCCAGCAGACCAGGCAAGACAGGGGTGACTGGGGCCAACGTCCTGACTTTC. Full variable domain (rest looked up from reference TRBV5-1 and TRBJ2-6): KAGVTQTPRYLIKTRGQQVTLSCSPISGHRSVSWYQQTPGQGLQFLFEYFSETQRNKGNFPGRFSGRQFSNSRSEMNVSTLELGDSALYLCASRPGKTGVTGANVLTFGAGSRLTVL.

This clonotype has a handful of counts. This chain joins TRBV4-2 and TRBJ1-1; no reliable D call. CDR3 length: 14 residues. Germline V gene lookup returns CDR1 LGHNA and CDR2 YNFKEQ. V lost 3 bases and J lost 1, with 9 bases in between. CDR3 bases: TGTGCCAGCAGCCAGTGGACGGGGAACACTGAAGCTTTCTTT. Its translation is CASSQWTGNTEAFF.

This clonotype was picked up many times. The chain uses TRBV5-1 and TRBJ1-2; a weak D match, TRBD1 (5 bases). V was clipped by 0 bases and J by 2 bases, with 8 bases between them. CDR1 and CDR2 from the germline V gene are SGHRS and YFSETQ. The CDR3 consists of 14 residues. Here the CDR3 DNA reads TGCGCCAGCAGCTTGGCAGGGAAGAACTATGGCTACACCTTC. Protein sequence: CASSLAGKNYGYTF.

This clonotype has ten or more counts. This chain connects TRBV30 to TRBJ2-1; 11 positions agree with TRBD1. Germline lookup yields CDR1 GTSNPN and CDR2 SVGIG (reference sequence). The V gene end was trimmed by 0 bases and the J gene end by 7 bases; junction bases not matched to a gene: 5. CDR3 length equals 15 residues. The DNA for the CDR3 is TGTGCCTGGAGTGTAAGGGGACAGGGGGGAAATGAGCAGTTCTTC. Amino acid sequence: CAWSVRGQGGNEQFF. The variable domain in full, with the rest retrieved from reference TRBV30 and TRBJ2-1, is SQTIHQWPATLVQPVGSPLSLECTVEGTSNPNLYWYRQAAGRGLQLLFYSVGIGQISSEVPQNLSASRPQDRQFILSSKKLLLSDSGFYLCAWSVRGQGGNEQFFGPGTRLTVL.

This clonotype was counted at least ten times. The J gene is TRBJ2-5, the V gene TRBV20-1; D might be TRBD1 (6 bases). The CDR3 loop spans 13 amino acids. Trimming removed 4 bases at V and 5 bases at J, with 14 bases between. The germline CDR1 and CDR2 sequences are DFQATT and SNEGSKA (reference sequence). CDR3 protein: CSANTGLGETQYF. As DNA, the CDR3 is TGCAGTGCTAATACAGGGTTGGGCGAGACCCAGTACTTC.

The CDR3 nucleotides read TGTGCCAGCAGGTCTATAAGTGGAAGCGGGAAAATGGAAGAGACCCAGTACTTC. Translating gives CASRSISGSGKMEETQYF. The V call is TRBV28, the J call TRBJ2-5, with 7 bases that match TRBD2. V dropped 6 bases and J dropped 3; count of bases not matched to a gene: 19. CDR1 MDHEN and CDR2 SYDVKM come from the germline V gene. This CDR3 is built from 18 residues.

A few counts support this clonotype. The J gene is TRBJ1-5, the V gene TRBV4-3; D call uncertain. The CDR3 runs to 15 residues. CDR1 and CDR2 (germline): LGHNA, YSLEER. Trimming pared 4 bases from V and 0 bases from J, leaving 10 bases between. CDR3 amino acids: CASSRDIYSNQPQHF. The CDR3 nucleotides are TGCGCCAGCAGCCGAGACATATATAGCAATCAGCCCCAGCATTTT.

This clonotype was observed a handful of times. V and J are TRBV6-1 and TRBJ1-1, with TRBD1 identical over 9 bases. The CDR3 covers 16 residues. CDR1 and CDR2 (germline): MNHNS, SASEGT. Trimming removed 5 bases from V and 6 bases from J; junction bases left unmatched: 13. The CDR3 spells CASSPHSGTGRPEAFF. CDR3 DNA sequence: TGTGCCAGCAGTCCCCATTCCGGGACAGGGAGGCCTGAAGCTTTCTTT.

At least ten counts were recorded for this clonotype. CDR3 bases: TGTGCCAGCAGCACAACTAGCGGGAGACGCACAGATACGCAGTATTTT. Protein product: CASSTTSGRRTDTQYF. The V gene is TRBV11-2, the J gene TRBJ2-3, with 11 bases that match TRBD2. Unmatched junction bases numbered 5, after V lost 5 bases and J lost 1 base. The length of the CDR3 is 16 residues. CDR1 and CDR2 (germline): SGHAT, FQNNGV.

The chain carries TRBV11-3 and TRBJ2-1, with a tentative D call TRBD2 (6 bases). The CDR3 is made up of 16 amino acids. The ends were cut back, 4 bases at V and 4 bases at J, with 17 bases in the middle. Per germline, CDR1 SGHNT and CDR2 YENEEA. The CDR3 DNA reads as TGTGCCAGCAGCTCCCGGGACTCGGCTCCTTACAATGAGCAGTTCTTC. Encoded protein: CASSSRDSAPYNEQFF.

J is TRBJ1-4 and V is TRBV6-1; unclear D gene. The CDR3 is made up of 14 amino acids. Germline V gene sequence: CDR1 MNHNS, CDR2 SASEGT. The ends were cut back, 7 bases at V and 0 bases at J, with 9 bases in the middle. CDR3 residues: CASKMETTNEKLFF. The DNA for the CDR3 is TGTGCCAGCAAGATGGAGACAACTAATGAAAAACTGTTTTTT.

This clonotype was found many times. This chain joins TRBV7-8 and TRBJ1-3; D gene unclear. V lost 2 bases and J lost 5, with 4 bases in between. The CDR3 consists of 12 residues. CDR1 is SGHVS, CDR2 FQNEAQ, per germline. CDR3 region: CASSLSRNTIYF. The CDR3 DNA reads as TGTGCCAGCAGCTTATCGCGAAACACCATATATTTT.

This clonotype was detected only once. A much larger clone lies a single base off, so this may be a read error. The chain uses TRBV25-1 and TRBJ1-4; 7 positions match TRBD1. Germline CDR1 reads MGHDK; CDR2 reads SYGVNS. J was trimmed by 0 bases and V by 4 bases; bases with no gene match: 14. The CDR3 consists of 19 residues. CDR3 sequence reads: CASSVDRSRRFATNEKLFF. In DNA, the CDR3 is TGTGCCAGCAGTGTGGACAGGTCGCGCCGATTTGCAACTAATGAAAAACTGTTTTTT.